This T cell receptor (beta chain) was identified in a study of T cell responses to AZD1222 COVID-19 vaccine. Looking at the study overall: Pooled together were second doses at about 4 or about 12 weeks.

Profiling relied on immunoSEQ multiplex PCR, and the TCRdb table lists in-frame clones only, not all of them. Here the sample spans some 140,000 clones, 90% being singletons. General study results and limits: Regions 160-218 and 743-854 held dominance among vaccine-associated CD4 TCRs, which spanned spike. Every sample of the repertoires postdated the peak T cell response. Spike-specific TCR breadth and depth went up after people got two AZD1222 doses.

V lost 7 bases and J 8 bases, leaving 17 bases between the germline ends. Germline values: CDR1 LNHDA, CDR2 SQIVND (reference sequence). This CDR3 spans 13 amino acids. Concerning this clone: Its matching antigen is unknown.

The TCR comes from an adult in good health. The sequencing here drew on peripheral blood, taken on day 0 of AZD1222 vaccination. The rearrangement uses TRBV19 and TRBJ1-2; D is possibly TRBD1 (5 bases). In DNA, the CDR3 is TGTGCCAGTAAACAGGCGGCCAGCGTGGGCTACACCTTC. It specifies CASKQAASVGYTF.